A single sample gave rise to the 21 T cell receptor beta chains below, sequenced in a study of cytomegalovirus exposure and HLA in healthy donors. The PCR employed 60 Vbeta primers together with 13 Jbeta primers. Produced via immunoSEQ multiplex PCR; TCRdb's table is partial and in-frame only. The sample lists 120,000 or so clones, about three quarters occurring once. Sequencing used PBMCs. These receptors were obtained from a woman aged 40 to 55 in good health and CMV-seropositive.

V and J are TRBV5-4 and TRBJ1-1, with D uncertain. This CDR3 spans 13 amino acids. CDR1 is SGHNT, CDR2 YYREEE, per germline (reference sequence). The V gene lost 3 bases and the J gene lost 1 base, with 7 bases spanning the gap. The CDR3 protein is CASSSTENTEAFF. Here the CDR3 DNA reads TGTGCCAGCAGCTCGACTGAGAACACTGAAGCTTTCTTT.

This clone appeared a single time. The chain employs TRBV6-6 and TRBJ2-3; 7 positions match TRBD1. In germline, CDR1 is MNHNY, CDR2 SVGAGI (reference sequence). V lost 4 bases, J lost 3 bases, and 7 bases stayed unmatched. The CDR3 covers 15 residues. The CDR3: CASSSPGTVTDTQYF. The DNA of the CDR3 is TGTGCCAGCAGTTCCCCCGGGACAGTAACAGATACGCAGTATTTT.

This clone came up a few times. This sample includes further DNA sequences coding for the same CDR3. The chain links TRBV5-1 to TRBJ1-4; TRBD1 agrees at 8 bases. V lost 2 bases to trimming and J lost 3 bases; unmatched junction nucleotides: 0. This CDR3 contains 14 residues. Germline CDR1 SGHRS, CDR2 YFSETQ. The CDR3, as DNA: TGCGCCAGCAGCTTACAGGGGGCTAATGAAAAACTGTTTTTT. This gives the protein CASSLQGANEKLFF. Filled out from reference TRBV5-1 and TRBJ1-4, the complete variable domain reads KAGVTQTPRYLIKTRGQQVTLSCSPISGHRSVSWYQQTPGQGLQFLFEYFSETQRNKGNFPGRFSGRQFSNSRSEMNVSTLELGDSALYLCASSLQGANEKLFFGSGTQLSVL.

The chain combines TRBV6-5 with TRBJ2-7, with D uncertain. The CDR3 runs to 12 residues. Germline lookup yields CDR1 MNHEY and CDR2 SVGAGI. The V and J ends lost 5 bases and 7 bases respectively, with 12 bases between them. The CDR3 DNA sequence: TGTGCCAGCAGTAACGAAAATCAGGAGCAGTACTTC. Its protein is CASSNENQEQYF.

V is TRBV5-4 and J is TRBJ2-7; tentatively, D is TRBD1 (7 bases). Germline V lookup: CDR1 SGHNT, CDR2 YYREEE (reference sequence). V was cut by 0 bases and J by 2 bases, with 9 bases left in between. This CDR3 contains 14 residues. The CDR3 region has the DNA TGTGCCAGCAGCTTGGCAGGGGGGACCTACGAGCAGTACTTC. It specifies CASSLAGGTYEQYF.

The chain couples TRBV4-2 to TRBJ1-2, with D perhaps matching TRBD1 (5 bases). Trimming stripped 4 bases from V and 6 bases from J, with 9 bases between. Germline V gene data show CDR1 as LGHNA and CDR2 as YNFKEQ. The CDR3 is made up of 12 amino acids. CDR3 in amino acids: CASSPGGDGYTF. The CDR3 DNA reads TGTGCCAGCAGCCCGGGAGGGGATGGCTACACCTTC.

The chain joins TRBV5-1 to TRBJ1-1; D may be TRBD1 (6 bases). The CDR3 runs to 14 residues. Germline lookup yields CDR1 SGHRS and CDR2 YFSETQ. Trimming took off 4 bases at V and 6 bases at J, with 16 bases between the two ends. The CDR3 loop is CASSAGDTSSEAFF. Here the CDR3 DNA reads TGCGCCAGCAGCGCGGGGGACACCTCTTCTGAAGCTTTCTTT.

The table lists this clone with a few counts. This rearrangement joins TRBV10-3 to TRBJ1-6, with 9 bases lining up with TRBD1. V dropped 6 bases and J dropped 8; count of bases not matched to a gene: 5. The CDR3 is made up of 14 amino acids. Germline CDR1 ENHRY, CDR2 SYGVKD. CDR3 residues: CAIREGQGYSPLHF. The CDR3 nucleotides read TGTGCCATCAGGGAGGGACAGGGCTATTCACCCCTCCACTTT.

The V gene is TRBV7-2, the J gene TRBJ1-1, with D possibly TRBD1 on 6 matching bases. This CDR3 comprises 13 residues. V was shortened by 8 bases and J by 0 bases, with 10 bases between the two germline ends. Germline V gene data show CDR1 as SGHTA and CDR2 as FQGNSA. For the CDR3, the DNA is TGTGCCAGCGGGGGACACATGAACACTGAAGCTTTCTTT. It specifies CASGGHMNTEAFF.

This clone was detected only a few times. V and J are TRBV7-8 and TRBJ1-1, with 7 positions matching TRBD1. There are 16 residues in the CDR3. Germline-derived CDR1 and CDR2 are SGHVS and FQNEAQ. Trimming removed 1 base from V and 1 base from J; junction bases left unmatched: 6. CDR3 in DNA: TGTGCCAGCAGCTTAGGGTGGAGGGGGCCGAACACTGAAGCTTTCTTT. The encoded protein is CASSLGWRGPNTEAFF.

This clone was found a few times. The rearrangement links TRBV19 to TRBJ1-1; 8 bases match TRBD1. CDR3 length equals 14 residues. The J segment lost 5 bases and the V segment lost 7 bases, leaving 9 bases of the junction unmatched. Germline assignment: CDR1 LNHDA and CDR2 SQIVND (reference sequence). In nucleotides, the CDR3 is TGTGCCAGTATCATCGGACAGGGCATGACTGAAGCTTTCTTT. Translation: CASIIGQGMTEAFF.

The chain couples TRBV4-1 to TRBJ1-2; no clear D gene. CDR1 is MGHRA and CDR2 is YSYEKL in the germline V gene. V gave up 4 bases and J gave up 8 bases, with 14 bases separating them. The CDR3 length is 13 residues. The CDR3 reads CASSPRGSEGYTF. The DNA for the CDR3 is TGCGCCAGCAGCCCCCGGGGTAGTGAGGGCTACACCTTC.

The chain recombines TRBV29-1 with TRBJ2-3; perhaps TRBD2 as D (6 bases). The germline CDR1 and CDR2 sequences are SQVTM and ANQGSEA. This CDR3 is built from 11 residues. Trimming took 7 bases from V and 8 from J, leaving 13 bases between them. The CDR3 region is CSEAVGGTQYF. The CDR3 DNA is TGCAGCGAAGCGGTCGGGGGTACGCAGTATTTT.

The CDR3 loop is CSVTQTGGADYGYTF. The DNA of the CDR3 is TGCAGCGTTACCCAGACAGGGGGCGCCGACTATGGCTACACCTTC. J is TRBJ1-2 and V is TRBV29-1; 10 bases are a match to TRBD1. The germline gives CDR1 SQVTM, CDR2 ANQGSEA. V shed 5 bases and J 3 bases; nucleotides not matched to a gene: 9. The CDR3 is 15 residues long.

The rearrangement links TRBV7-2 to TRBJ2-3; 7 bases are shared with TRBD2. The CDR3 length is 14 residues. Germline loops: CDR1 SGHTA, CDR2 FQGNSA. The trim removed 5 bases at V and 2 bases at J, leaving 4 bases unmatched. The CDR3 DNA reads as TGTGCCAGCAGCATAGGACTAGTCACAGATACGCAGTATTTT. Amino acid sequence: CASSIGLVTDTQYF.

The rearrangement uses TRBV25-1 and TRBJ1-3; D not certain. The CDR3 runs to 14 residues. V shed 8 bases and J shed 0 bases, with 11 bases lying between them. Germline V gene lookup returns CDR1 MGHDK and CDR2 SYGVNS. DNA for the CDR3: TGTGCCAGCGCGGCCGTCTCCTCTGGAAACACCATATATTTT. As protein: CASAAVSSGNTIYF. Supplemented by reference TRBV25-1 and TRBJ1-3, the full variable domain reads EADIYQTPRYLVIGTGKKITLECSQTMGHDKMYWYQQDPGMELHLIHYSYGVNSTEKGDLSSESTVSRIRTEHFPLTLESARPSHTSQYLCASAAVSSGNTIYFGEGSWLTVV.

The rearrangement uses TRBV5-1 and TRBJ1-1, with 8 bases lining up with TRBD1. There are 14 residues in the CDR3. V shed 0 bases and J 4 bases; nucleotides not matched to a gene: 2. From germline, CDR1 is SGHRS and CDR2 YFSETQ. Here the CDR3 DNA reads TGCGCCAGCAGCTTGGACACAGGGGGCACTGAAGCTTTCTTT. As protein: CASSLDTGGTEAFF.

The CDR3 reads CASRTGLQETQYF. The CDR3 nucleotides read TGCGCCAGCAGGACAGGGCTACAAGAGACCCAGTACTTC. The chain uses TRBV5-1 and TRBJ2-5, with 7 positions matching TRBD1. Per the germline V gene, CDR1 is SGHRS and CDR2 is YFSETQ. The J segment lost 2 bases and the V segment lost 5 bases, leaving 3 bases of the junction unmatched. The CDR3 totals 13 residues.

This chain joins TRBV29-1 and TRBJ1-4, with TRBD1 as a possible D gene (5 bases). CDR1 is SQVTM, CDR2 ANQGSEA, per germline. The CDR3 sequence is 13 residues long. The V end was cut by 8 bases, the J end by 4 bases, with 14 bases between. CDR3 coding DNA: TGCAGCTCATTAGACAGCCTTAATGAAAAACTGTTTTTT. This encodes CSSLDSLNEKLFF.

This chain connects TRBV10-3 to TRBJ2-1; 9 bases map to TRBD2. The CDR3 covers 15 residues. CDR1 ENHRY and CDR2 SYGVKD come from the germline V gene. V lost 0 bases and J lost 6; bases outside the gene matches: 3. The CDR3 reads CAISESPAGGNEQFF. In nucleotides, the CDR3 is TGTGCCATCAGTGAGTCCCCAGCGGGGGGCAATGAGCAGTTCTTC.

The V call is TRBV7-3, the J call TRBJ2-2, with D tentatively TRBD2 (5 bases). Per the germline V gene, CDR1 is SGHTA and CDR2 is FQGTGA. CDR3 length equals 11 residues. V lost 8 bases and J lost 7, with 8 bases in between. The CDR3 protein is CASSAGGELFF. The CDR3 coding sequence is TGTGCCAGCTCGGCGGGCGGGGAGCTGTTTTTT.